The sequence of this T cell receptor beta chain was determined in a study of cytomegalovirus exposure and HLA in healthy donors (dated by TCRdb to 2017 to 2019). The study in broad terms: According to an earlier analysis of a few hundred of the donors, roughly 180 million T cells yielded 117 million unique TCR beta sequences and about 300 Gb of sequence data. Roughly 300 gigabases of sequencing data and around 80 million unique TCR sequences made up an early release that covered about 640 HLA-typed donors. Among the roughly 400 genotyped donors, approximately 76% belonged to the genetic ancestry cluster associated with self-reported Caucasian donors. The aim of the study was to test whether cataloging public T cell receptors could identify signatures of past pathogen exposure. The study profiled the T cell repertoires of approximately 700 subjects by immunosequencing and related them to cytomegalovirus serostatus. In addition to the first cohort of 666 subjects, a separate validation cohort of around 110 different subjects was used. The study combined high-throughput TCR immunosequencing, statistical association of individual TCRs with disease status, and machine learning to predict cytomegalovirus infection status. A later analysis re-examined previously published TCR beta repertoires from over 500 donors and added high-resolution HLA genotyping to investigate patterns of TCR occurrence. Rather than using new phenotypic data, the later analysis identified candidate immune exposures from TCR beta sequences and from how often those sequences occurred across donors. An earlier analysis of around 540 of the donors applied high-throughput TCR beta sequencing to assess whether each TCR beta V gene segment acted as functional or pseudogenic. Donor age, sex, ethnicity and CMV serostatus were collected together with the repertoire data. In a later genetic analysis, genome-wide SNP genotypes for about 65% of the roughly 670 donors were used, and that subset was treated as a discovery cohort. All discovery cohort repertoires had been generated using a single sequencing platform. Class I and class II HLA loci were covered by the typing at four-digit resolution. The number of typed donors differed by locus: about 620-640 for A, B, C, DRB1 and DQB1; 500 to 550 for DQA1; approximately 610 for DPA1; and roughly 490 for DPB1. Roughly five DR-DQ haplotypes were treated as single units for association and clustering because of strong linkage in the cohort. Among roughly 370 genotyped donors of the cohort, an average of roughly 240,000 unique TCR beta nucleotide sequences were sequenced per donor, roughly a sixth of them non-productive. The investigation overall reported the following: In a later analysis, most CMV-associated TCR beta chains were found to appear HLA-restricted, with HLA associations seemingly driven largely by CMV exposure. Compared with the 666-donor mean, donors in an Asian-associated ancestry cluster had fewer N-insertions in productive TCRs, according to a later genetic analysis. Most TCR sequences were observed very rarely across donors, whereas some public TCRs were present in many individuals. Cytomegalovirus status was reported to be diagnosed by the classifier with high specificity and sensitivity in both the original and validation cohorts. Presence/absence analyses assumed roughly uniform sequencing depth across donors, an assumption that may not hold. An earlier analysis of approximately 570 of the donors showed that most TCR beta V segments appeared in productive rearrangements either about 90% or about 30% of the time, which broadly matched IMGT annotations. In vitro tests confirmed that three of the cytomegalovirus-associated TCR beta chains recognize cytomegalovirus antigens. Because the 87-base-pair reads could not distinguish some IMGT-functional V segments, including TRBV6-2 and TRBV6-3, those segments were excluded. The cohort was sequenced for TCR beta chains only, and without alpha or paired-chain data the features that could be detected were limited. In a later analysis, HLA-associated TCR beta chains were found to be more clonally expanded and to have lower generation probabilities than equally common non-associated chains. Because some donors lacked HLA typing at each locus, the association tests relied only on the typed subset. Strong co-occurrence of HLA alleles, especially DR and DQ, made assigning TCR associations to individual alleles difficult. The earlier analysis of 587 of the donors excluded 15 to 20 rarely observed V segments, including chromosome 9 orphons, because counts were too low. Correlated functional status among segregating V segments might be attributable to linkage disequilibrium, but an unknown experimental factor could not be ruled out. A later analysis associated about 17,000 TCR beta sequences with specific HLA alleles at a false discovery rate of 0.05. The only immune exposure information available for the cohort was CMV serostatus. A cluster of highly shared sequence variants was judged likely to be a technical artifact of the sequencing pipeline. In the study, around 150 TCR beta chains were listed as associated with cytomegalovirus. According to a later analysis, parvovirus B19, influenza, CMV and Epstein-Barr virus appeared linked to several top co-occurrence clusters. According to a later analysis, TCR association rates differed among HLA loci, with DRB1 alleles showing the most associated TCRs and HLA-C alleles showing the fewest. A further reported finding was that TCR beta sequences accurately predicted the HLA-A and HLA-B alleles for most subjects in the first cohort. In a later genetic analysis, a missense DCLRE1C variant was associated with V-gene and J-gene trimming of TCR beta chains, and the association was replicated in an independent cohort. The authors suggested that the approach could potentially be extended to other disease states and immunological phenotypes.

The cohort comprised some 700 healthy bone marrow donors. At the time of sampling, every cohort member was nominally healthy, though immune exposures that went unrecorded were likely present. The donor was CMV seropositive and belonged to the group of 250 to 300 seropositive cohort members. A peripheral blood sample was collected from each donor, and TCR beta sequencing was performed on peripheral blood mononuclear cells. Genomic DNA was extracted from the blood cell samples with the Qiagen DNeasy Blood Extraction Kit. Details on this clone: The antigen this receptor binds is unknown. No quality values exist for individual bases; no much larger clone is one base distant.

Receptor libraries were prepared by the immunoSEQ multiplex PCR assay. For the multiplex PCR, a mixture combining 60 forward primers for TCR Vbeta segments and 13 reverse primers for TCR Jbeta segments was used. The CDR3 region of rearranged TCR beta genes was amplified from genomic DNA by a multiplex PCR assay. The amplified TCR beta libraries were sequenced on the Illumina HiSeq System as 87-base-pair reads. The study's own analysis went as follows. In a later analysis, roughly 80 million unique TCR beta chains were counted across the roughly 670 repertoires, and roughly 9.9 million of these chains were shared by at least two donors. Raw reads were error-corrected and collapsed into unique sequences by a nearest-neighbor algorithm in which closely related sequences were merged to remove PCR and sequencing errors. V, D and J gene segments were assigned by aligning CDR3 sequences to IMGT reference sequences. Each retained sequence needed at least a six-nucleotide match to both a V gene segment and a J gene segment. Rearrangements were classified as productive when the CDR3 lacked stop codons and remained in frame with V and J, and all other rearrangements were classified as non-productive. Following IMGT convention, CDR3 was defined as the stretch from the second conserved V-encoded cysteine to the conserved J-encoded phenylalanine. In an earlier analysis of around 570 of the donors, sequences lacking an unambiguous match to a single V gene segment were excluded. An earlier analysis of over 450 of the donors classified V segments as functional when productive rearrangements were above 56.7% and as segregating when the standard deviation between donors was above 5%. A statistical classification framework was built to diagnose cytomegalovirus status from the catalog of TCR beta chain sequences. In a later analysis, V and J genes were assigned by comparing TCR nucleotide sequences against IMGT/GENE-DB human TR gene sequences. A later analysis assigned CDR3 sequences and most-parsimonious VDJ recombination scenarios with the TCRdist pipeline. A later analysis defined each TCR beta chain by its CDR3 amino acid sequence plus V-gene family, and excluded reads lacking a unique V-gene family. A later analysis removed 500 to 600 highly shared, low-generation-probability nucleotide sequences to deal with suspected cross-contamination and a sequencing artifact. In a later analysis, a clonal expansion index for each public chain was calculated from normalized within-repertoire ranks of inferred template counts. Generation probabilities in a later analysis came from a VDJ recombination model fitted to out-of-frame rearrangements, and those results were checked against IGoR. In a later analysis, TCR-TCR, TCR-HLA and TCR-CMV co-occurrence was scored with hypergeometric tests, and a repertoire-size bias correction was applied to TCR pairs. To estimate false discovery rates, a later analysis permuted the HLA or CMV assignments 20 times. In a later analysis, co-occurring TCRs were grouped using DBSCAN, with TCRdist sequence similarity added in when clustering inside HLA-allele-positive subsets. For co-occurrence clustering, repertoires with fewer than 30,000 or more than 120,000 public chains were excluded, along with about five repertoires with anomalous nucleotide sharing. As stored in TCRdb, this immuneACCESS dataset retains in-frame rearrangements with V and J assigned. A fraction of the clones does not appear; measured against another copy, unresolved V genes explain less than half of the discrepancy, and the remainder lacks a known reason. The V and J calls and clone size come from that table; D and trimming were worked out from the DNA. The sample table lists about 89,000 clones, roughly 85% of them with a count of one. Together, the top ten hold less than 8% of the sample.

Reading from cysteine to phenylalanine, the CDR3 counts 17 amino acids. The retained sequence is limited to the CDR3, 51 bases, with the frame set at the first base. Trimming removed 5 bases from V and 4 bases from J; the gene matches leave 13 bases unexplained. CDR1 and CDR2 are drawn from the germline V gene: SGHRS, YFSETQ. The sequence derives from a man aged 35-49 years in good health and CMV-seropositive. The material sequenced was PBMCs. The sequence is built from TRBV5-1 and TRBJ2-3; 10 bases in between match TRBD2. This receptor has the CDR3 CASRQTSSGGLSDTQYF. Read as DNA, the sequence is TGCGCCAGCAGACAAACCTCTAGCGGGGGCCTCTCAGATACGCAGTATTTT.